This T cell receptor (beta chain) was observed in a study of blood T cell repertoires in COVID-19. Study summary: PBMCs, B-cell-depleted T cells, or T cells provided the cDNA or gDNA that made up the material.

Germline CDR1 SGHRS, CDR2 YFSETQ. This CDR3 contains 13 residues. As concerns this clone: This clone may be a read error of a much larger clone one base away. Other DNA sequences in the sample encode the same CDR3.

Cohort placement rested on clinical history that participants reported themselves. Before being deemed recovered, Cohort 3 donors had two negative PCRs, clearance, or symptom resolution. As processed by the authors: Reference gene primers were amplified, and this amplification served to estimate nucleated cell counts. Some clones are missing from TCRdb's copy, which holds only in-frame ones; the method was immunoSEQ multiplex PCR. The V and J calls and clone size were taken over from that table, and D and trimming were inferred from the DNA. Among some 390,000 clones listed, around 92% were seen once.

This chain uses TRBV5-1 with TRBJ1-2; TRBD1 matches at 7 bases. This clonotype was sampled from a woman in her twenties or thirties who had recovered from COVID-19. Sample: PBMCs or T cells enriched from blood (not recorded which). CDR3 in DNA: TGTGCCAGCAGCTTGGAGGGGGCCTATGGCTACACCTTC. Amino acid sequence: CASSLEGAYGYTF.